The sample holds a few counts of the clone carrying this T cell receptor (beta chain). Its antigen is not identified. These data originate in a study of blood T cells in healthy people across ages. Study outcomes and limitations: In long-lived donors, naive CD4+ cell counts and diversity exceeded those of aged donors.

Per sample, extraction of total RNA gave at least 5 micrograms in every case. CDR1 LNHNV and CDR2 YYDKDF come from the germline V gene (reference sequence). The CDR3 runs 16 residues. After removal of 4 bases from V and 2 bases from J, the junction contained 3 bases not matched to a gene. For the second PCR, which ran for roughly 6 to 11 cycles, a sample-barcoded 5' primer and a J-beta primer mix were used. TCRdb processed the 5' RACE reads anew with MiXCR; each CDR3 protein has one entry. The table lists about 1.5 million distinct CDR3 sequences, approximately 43% of them singletons. The chain employs TRBV15 and TRBJ2-3; 13 nucleotides line up with TRBD2. The origin of this receptor is a woman between 18 and 30 years old in good health. The sample comprised blood. The CDR3 sequence is CATSIGTSGDTDTQYF. CDR3 nucleotides: TGTGCCACCAGCATTGGGACTAGCGGGGACACAGATACGCAGTATTTT. Variable domain in full (rest from reference TRBV15 and TRBJ2-3): DAMVIQNPRYQVTQFGKPVTLSCSQTLNHNVMYWYQQKSSQAPKLLFHYYDKDFNNEADTPDNFQSRRPNTSFCFLDIRSPGLGDTAMYLCATSIGTSGDTDTQYFGPGTRLTVL.